Each of the 2 T cell receptor beta chains below was sequenced from the same sample in a study of blood T cells in healthy people across ages. Next came a second PCR, run for about 6 to 12 cycles, which used a sample-barcoded 5' primer along with a J-beta primer mix. A single record per CDR3 protein comes from TCRdb applying MiXCR to the 5' RACE reads. The sample lists around 780,000 distinct CDR3 sequences, about 26% seen once, with around 2.9% in the top ten. A further study also used this sample, focusing on T cells of mothers and their children.

Sequences were obtained from blood. All receptors derive from a boy between 10 and 17 years old in good health.

The J gene is TRBJ2-1, the V gene TRBV5-1; maybe TRBD2 (6 bases). Gene TRBJ2-7 matches the end of the DNA better, so the J call may be wrong. Germline CDR1 and CDR2: SGHRS and YFSETQ. CDR3 length: 13 residues. Written as DNA, the CDR3 is TGCGCCAGCAGCCCGGGGAGGAAGAACGAGCAGTACTTC. This translates into CASSPGRKNEQYF.

This chain connects TRBV29-1 to TRBJ2-4; the D is unclear. The V gene lost 0 bases and the J gene lost 7 bases, with 13 bases spanning the gap. Germline CDR1 reads SQVTM; CDR2 reads ANQGSEA. The CDR3 runs to 14 residues. As DNA, the CDR3 is TGCAGCGTTGAAGATAGAACCGGGCGGAACATTCAGTACTTC. It translates to CSVEDRTGRNIQYF. The entire variable domain, with the rest obtained from reference TRBV29-1 and TRBJ2-4, is as follows: SAVISQKPSRDICQRGTSLTIQCQVDSQVTMMFWYRQQPGQSLTLIATANQGSEATYESGFVIDKFPISRPNLTFSTLTVSNMSPEDSSIYLCSVEDRTGRNIQYFGAGTRLSVL.